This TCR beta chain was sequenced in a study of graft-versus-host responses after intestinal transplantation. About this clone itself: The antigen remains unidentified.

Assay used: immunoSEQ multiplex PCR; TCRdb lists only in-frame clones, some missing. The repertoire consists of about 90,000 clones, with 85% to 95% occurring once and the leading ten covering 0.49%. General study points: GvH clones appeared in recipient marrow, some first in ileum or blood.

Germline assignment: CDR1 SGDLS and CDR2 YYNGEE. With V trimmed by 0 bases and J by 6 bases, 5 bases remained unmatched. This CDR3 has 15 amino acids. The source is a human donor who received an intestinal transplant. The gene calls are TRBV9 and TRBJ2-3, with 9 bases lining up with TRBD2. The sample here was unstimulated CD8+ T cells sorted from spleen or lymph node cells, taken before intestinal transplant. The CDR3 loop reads CASSVEGLAGDTQYF. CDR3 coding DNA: TGTGCCAGCAGCGTAGAGGGACTAGCTGGTGATACGCAGTATTTT.